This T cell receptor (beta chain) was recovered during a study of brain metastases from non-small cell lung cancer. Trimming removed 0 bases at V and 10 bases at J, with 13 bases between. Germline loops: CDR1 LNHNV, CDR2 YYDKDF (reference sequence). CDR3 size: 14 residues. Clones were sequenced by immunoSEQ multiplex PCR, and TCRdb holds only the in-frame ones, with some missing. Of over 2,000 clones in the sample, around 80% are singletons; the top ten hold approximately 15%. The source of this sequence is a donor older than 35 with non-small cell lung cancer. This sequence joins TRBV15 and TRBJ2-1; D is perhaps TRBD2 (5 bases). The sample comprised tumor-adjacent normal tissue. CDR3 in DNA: TGTGCCACCAGCAGAGATAAAGGCCCGGGGGAGCAGTTCTTC. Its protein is CATSRDKGPGEQFF.